This is a list of T cell receptor beta chains from one sample in a study of regulatory T cells in long-lasting Graves disease. MiXCR, applied by TCRdb to the multiplex PCR reads, yields one record per CDR3 protein. Of a few hundred thousand distinct CDR3 sequences listed, 21% were seen once; the top ten hold approximately 14%. The source was peripheral blood mononuclear cells (PBMCs), collected when the disease was refractory, from a patient treated with antithyroid drugs. These receptors all come from a female donor with Graves disease. Both conserved end residues are part of each CDR3. D genes are given only for firm matches. Clone size is stated in some rows and not others, as once, few, many or a class when expanded.

D gene,clone size,V gene,J gene,CDR3 DNA,CDR3 protein
NA,NA,TRBV7-9,TRBJ2-2,TGTGCCAGCAGCCTCCCAACAGCGAACACCGGGGAGCTGTTTTTT,CASSLPTANTGELFF
TRBD1,many,TRBV6-1,TRBJ2-5,TGTGCCAGCAGTGTTACAGGGGGCGGGGAGGAGACCCAGTACTTC,CASSVTGGGEETQYF
NA,many,TRBV12-3/TRBV12-4,TRBJ2-7,TGTGCCAGCAGCATCACTAGCCCCAACTACGAGCAGTACTTC,CASSITSPNYEQYF
NA,few,TRBV7-6,TRBJ2-2,TGTGCCAGCAGCTTAACCGGCCTTCACACCGGGGAGCTGTTTTTT,CASSLTGLHTGELFF
NA,many,TRBV30,TRBJ1-1,TGTGCCTGGAGTTATTCGCACAGGCAGAACACTGAAGCTTTCTTT,CAWSYSHRQNTEAFF
TRBD1,NA,TRBV19,TRBJ2-7,TGTGCCAGTAGTATAGATTGGACAGGGGAAGGTTACGAGCAGTACTTC,CASSIDWTGEGYEQYF
NA,NA,TRBV2,TRBJ1-6,TGTGCCAGCAGGGGGTCGAGCTCCTATAATTCACCCCTCCACTTT,CASRGSSSYNSPLHF
NA,NA,TRBV2,TRBJ1-5,TGCGCCAGCAGCCAAGAGGCAGGGGGCAATCAGCCCCAGCATTTT,CASSQEAGGNQPQHF
NA,few,TRBV6-1,TRBJ2-4,TGTGCCAGCAGTAGGGACCCGCGCATTCAGTACTTC,CASSRDPRIQYF
NA,many,TRBV28,TRBJ1-1,TGTGCCAGCAGTCTCTACGGGACTGCCGGGAGGGCTTTCTTT,CASSLYGTAGRAFF
NA,many,TRBV20-1,TRBJ1-4,TGCAGTGCTAGAGATCCCGAGGAAAAACTGTTTTTT,CSARDPEEKLFF
TRBD1,many,TRBV28,TRBJ2-5,TGTGCCAGCAGTTTAGGCGACAGGGGGACCCAGTACTTC,CASSLGDRGTQYF
NA,few,TRBV3-1,TRBJ1-6,TGTGCCAGCAGCCAAGGGTGGACAATCTCCTATAATTCACCCCTCCACTTT,CASSQGWTISYNSPLHF
NA,NA,TRBV29-1,TRBJ2-7,TGCAGCGTTGAAAGTGGATCCTACGAGCAGTACTTC,CSVESGSYEQYF
TRBD2,NA,TRBV28,TRBJ2-1,TGTGCCAGCAGTGGAACTAGCGTCTCCTACAATGAGCAGTTCTTC,CASSGTSVSYNEQFF
TRBD1,NA,TRBV24-1,TRBJ2-1,TGTGCCACCAGTTCATTGGACAGGGGGTCGGATGAGCAGTTCTTC,CATSSLDRGSDEQFF
TRBD1,many,TRBV12-3/TRBV12-4,TRBJ1-6,TGTGCCAGCAGTAGTTCCGGGACAGGGTATTCACCCCTCCACTTT,CASSSSGTGYSPLHF
TRBD1,many,TRBV2,TRBJ1-1,TGTGCCAGCGCCACAGGGGGAATGACGTTAGCTTTCTTT,CASATGGMTLAFF
NA,NA,TRBV6-1,TRBJ1-1,TGTGCCAGCAGTGAAGATCGCCTCATGAACACTGAAGCTTTCTTT,CASSEDRLMNTEAFF
NA,few,TRBV15,TRBJ1-2,TGTGCCACCAGCAGAGATCTGGGCGTTTACGACTATGGCTACACCTTC,CATSRDLGVYDYGYTF
NA,few,TRBV19,TRBJ2-5,TGTGCCAGTAGTAGCACTTTCGGGACATGGGAGACCCAGTACTTC,CASSSTFGTWETQYF
NA,few,TRBV28,TRBJ2-1,TGTGCCAGCAGTCCCCCCGGGGCCTACAATGAGCAGTTCTTC,CASSPPGAYNEQFF
TRBD1,many,TRBV6-5,TRBJ2-2,TGTGCCAGCAGTTACTCGGGACAGGGGACCGGGGAGCTGTTTTTT,CASSYSGQGTGELFF
NA,NA,TRBV6-1,TRBJ2-3,TGTGCCAGCAGTGAGGAGCAAGATACGCAGTATTTT,CASSEEQDTQYF
TRBD1,NA,TRBV12-3/TRBV12-4,TRBJ1-5,TGTGCCAGCACCCTAGGACAGGGCTTTCAGCCCCAGCATTTT,CASTLGQGFQPQHF
TRBD1,many,TRBV5-1,TRBJ1-4,TGCGCCAGCAGCTTCGGAACGACAGGGAGTAATGAAAAACTGTTTTTT,CASSFGTTGSNEKLFF
NA,many,TRBV11-2,TRBJ2-5,TGTGCCAGCAGCTTAGGGGGAATAGGGCGAGAGACCCAGTACTTC,CASSLGGIGRETQYF
NA,NA,TRBV11-3,TRBJ2-3,TGTGCCAGCAGCTTAGGCAGCATTAGCACAGATACGCAGTATTTT,CASSLGSISTDTQYF
NA,many,TRBV5-1,TRBJ1-1,TGCGCCAGCAGCGCGCCCGGGCCCCGAGGAAACACTGAAGCTTTCTTT,CASSAPGPRGNTEAFF
NA,NA,TRBV5-4,TRBJ2-7,TGTGCCAGCAGCAAGGACCCAGCGGGCGAGCAGTACTTC,CASSKDPAGEQYF
NA,many,TRBV28,TRBJ1-1,TGTGCCAGCAGTTTACCGACCGGGGGTACCACTGAAGCTTTCTTT,CASSLPTGGTTEAFF
NA,NA,TRBV18,TRBJ2-1,TGTGCCAGCTCACCGACGGGACAATGGACCTACAATGAGCAGTTCTTC,CASSPTGQWTYNEQFF
TRBD2,NA,TRBV5-4,TRBJ2-5,TGTGCCAGCAGCCTGGAAGGGGAGGGCCGAACCCAGTACTTC,CASSLEGEGRTQYF
TRBD1,many,TRBV27,TRBJ1-2,TGTGCCAGCAGTCCCGCCGGGACAGGGAACTATGGCTACACCTTC,CASSPAGTGNYGYTF
TRBD1,NA,TRBV20-1,TRBJ2-7,TGCAGTGCTAGTTTGGACAGGAGCTACGAGCAGTACTTC,CSASLDRSYEQYF
TRBD2,many,TRBV5-6,TRBJ2-5,TGTGCCAGCAGCTTGGATTGGGGACTAGCGGGACAAGAGACCCAGTACTTC,CASSLDWGLAGQETQYF
NA,few,TRBV11-2,TRBJ2-7,TGTGCCAGCAGCCCGATCAGGGTCGGCGAGCAGTACTTC,CASSPIRVGEQYF
NA,few,TRBV14,TRBJ2-5,TGTGCCAGCAGCCAAGAAAGGGGCGGGGAGACCCAGTACTTC,CASSQERGGETQYF
NA,few,TRBV19,TRBJ1-2,TGTGCCAGTAGTATAGACCCCGCAAGAACCCCGACGGGCTACACCTTC,CASSIDPARTPTGYTF
NA,NA,TRBV4-2,TRBJ2-5,TGTGCCAGCAGCCAAGAGGGCCGGTCCCAAGAGACCCAGTACTTC,CASSQEGRSQETQYF
NA,NA,TRBV13,TRBJ2-7,TGTGCCAGCAGCTTAGGTAAGAGCTCCTACGAGCAGTACTTC,CASSLGKSSYEQYF
TRBD2,NA,TRBV6-1,TRBJ2-1,TGTGCCAGCAGTACCCGGACTAGCGGGAGTATCAATGAGCAGTTCTTC,CASSTRTSGSINEQFF
TRBD1,NA,TRBV6-1,TRBJ2-6,TGTGCCAGCAGGCCGGGACAGGGGGCGGCTGGGGCCAACGTCCTGACTTTC,CASRPGQGAAGANVLTF
TRBD2,NA,TRBV28,TRBJ2-5,TGTGCCAGCACCTTTGGGGGACTAGCGGGAGGAGGACAAGAGACCCAGTACTTC,CASTFGGLAGGGQETQYF
NA,few,TRBV27,TRBJ1-1,TGTGCCAGCAGTTCAGACCTTGGGAACACTGAAGCTTTCTTT,CASSSDLGNTEAFF
TRBD1,few,TRBV9,TRBJ2-6,TGTGCCAGCAGCGTAGCTAAGGACAGGGAGATACAGTCGCCTGGGGCCAACGTCCTGACTTTC,CASSVAKDREIQSPGANVLTF